The table lists the clone carrying this T cell receptor beta chain with a few counts. Its antigen is currently unknown. The junction departs from germline at one end; a sequencing error may be responsible. The data originate from a study of shared clonotypes between healthy human individuals. Broader study findings: Naive CD4 clonotypes overlapped across a few donors at roughly 5.1%. Memory subsets generally showed lower estimated richness than naive subsets.

The CD4+ fraction was divided into a CD45RA+ naive subset and a CD45RA-negative memory subset. The authors distributed each subset's genomic DNA evenly over several immunoSEQ plates. Generated by immunoSEQ multiplex PCR, the TCRdb table keeps only in-frame clones and is missing some. The sample shows 550,000 to 800,000 clones, over 65% of them seen only once. This CDR3 spans 12 amino acids. Germline CDR1 reads MGHRA; CDR2 reads YSYEKL. The rearrangement joins TRBV4-1 to TRBJ2-4; D call uncertain. The TCR comes from a woman in her thirties in good health. Sequenced material: memory CD4+ T cells sorted from blood. Stated subset: CD45RA-negative fraction. The CDR3 is CASTQKRRIRYF. The CDR3 DNA follows: TGCGCCAGCACCCAAAAGAGAAGGATACGGTACTTC.